The present entry profiles one T cell receptor (beta chain) with its context. CDR3 length: 14 residues. V was clipped by 1 base and J by 2 bases, with 9 bases between them. In germline, CDR1 is SGHTA, CDR2 FQGNSA. The data were taken from a study of blood T cell repertoires in COVID-19. Whole-study context: The United States, Italy and Spain supplied acute and convalescent COVID-19 samples. From T cells, B-cell-depleted T cells, or PBMCs came the material, which was cDNA or gDNA.

Under the authors' procedure: It was from reference gene primer amplification that nucleated cell counts were estimated. Sequencing used immunoSEQ multiplex PCR; TCRdb keeps in-frame clones, though not all of them. V, J and clone size reflect that table, while D and trimming were determined from the DNA. The sample contains 260,000 or so clones, nearly 90% of which appear only once. The V call is TRBV7-2, the J call TRBJ2-7; D is unresolved. The sequenced sample consisted of peripheral blood. The receptor was isolated from a human donor in a cohort sampled during active COVID-19. The CDR3 region is CASSLVVGTYEQYF. CDR3 nucleotides: TGTGCCAGCAGCTTAGTAGTCGGTACCTACGAGCAGTACTTC.